This T cell receptor (beta chain) was observed in a study of control samples from healthy donors and cancer patients. Using immunoSEQ multiplex PCR, the repertoire was profiled, and TCRdb retains in-frame clones only, with some absent. Of roughly 170,000 clones listed, roughly 93% are singletons. V lost 5 bases, J lost 5 bases, and 14 bases lay in between. The V gene's germline CDR1 is SGHVS and CDR2 FNYEAQ. This CDR3 spans 14 amino acids. Source material: blood. The receptor comes from a man between 18 and 29 years old in good health. The chain employs TRBV7-6 and TRBJ2-3, with D uncertain. The CDR3 bases are TGTGCCAGCAGCGCCCTGTGGATAGGAGATACGCAGTATTTT. Residues: CASSALWIGDTQYF.